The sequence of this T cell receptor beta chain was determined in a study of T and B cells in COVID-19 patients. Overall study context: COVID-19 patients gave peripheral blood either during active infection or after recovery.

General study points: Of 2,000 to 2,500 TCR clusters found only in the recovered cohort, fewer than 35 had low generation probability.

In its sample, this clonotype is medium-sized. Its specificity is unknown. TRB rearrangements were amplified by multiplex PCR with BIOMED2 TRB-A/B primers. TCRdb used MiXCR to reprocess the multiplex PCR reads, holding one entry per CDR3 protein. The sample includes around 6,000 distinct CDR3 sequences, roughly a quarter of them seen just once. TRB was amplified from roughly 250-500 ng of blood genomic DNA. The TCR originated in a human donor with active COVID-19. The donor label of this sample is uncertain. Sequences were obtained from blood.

The CDR3 region is CASMPSGRYEQYF. The CDR3 region has the DNA TGTGCCAGCATGCCAAGCGGGAGATACGAGCAGTACTTC. The V call is TRBV27, the J call TRBJ2-7; TRBD2 agrees at 8 bases. Germline CDR1 reads MNHEY; CDR2 reads SMNVEV (reference sequence). The CDR3 has 13 residues. J gave up 4 bases and V 7 bases, and 6 bases lay outside the gene matches.